This TCR beta chain was captured in a study of graft-versus-host responses after intestinal transplantation. General study points: An association linked early post-transplant HvG declines with peak circulating GvH clone levels. The marrow of recipients harbored GvH clones, and ileum or blood showed some of them first.

Remarks on this clone: What it binds is not known.

Assay used: immunoSEQ multiplex PCR; TCRdb lists only in-frame clones, some missing. The sample carries more than 85,000 clones, around 93% recorded once. Trimming shortened V by 4 bases and J by 5 bases, and 17 bases separated the two germline ends. The CDR3 runs to 15 residues. Germline V gene data show CDR1 as KGHSH and CDR2 as LQKENI. The sequence was collected from a human donor who received an intestinal transplant. This chain connects TRBV18 to TRBJ2-5, with D perhaps matching TRBD1 (6 bases). Sequenced here: unstimulated CD8+ T cells sorted from spleen or lymph node cells, sampled before intestinal transplant. The CDR3 loop is CASSLHTGTTETQYF. The DNA of the CDR3 is TGTGCCAGCTCACTGCATACAGGGACGACGGAGACCCAGTACTTC.